A selection of T cell receptor beta chains follows, all from one sample in a study of identical twins. TCRdb used MiXCR to reprocess the 5' RACE reads, holding one entry per CDR3 protein. The sample contains approximately 1.8 million distinct CDR3 sequences, about 32% of which appear only once. The sequencing sample was made of cord blood. Receptors were obtained from a newborn girl in good health. CDR3s include the opening cysteine and the closing phenylalanine or tryptophan. The D gene is left open where the match is weak. Size is omitted from some rows. Given values are once, few, many or a class for expanded clones.

d_gene | j_gene | abundance | v_gene | CDR3aa | CDR3nt
TRBD2 | TRBJ2-1 | few | TRBV27 | CASSTSLLAGDPPSYNEQFF | TGTGCCAGCAGTACTTCCCTTCTAGCGGGGGACCCCCCCTCCTACAATGAGCAGTTCTTC
TRBD1 | TRBJ2-7 | - | TRBV28 | CASAWGTVSYEQYF | TGTGCCAGCGCTTGGGGGACAGTCTCCTACGAGCAGTACTTC
- | TRBJ1-2 | few | TRBV4-1 | CASRRFWLGYGYTF | TGCGCCAGCCGTCGCTTTTGGTTGGGTTATGGCTACACCTTC
TRBD1 | TRBJ1-3 | - | TRBV12-3/TRBV12-4 | CASSSPYDRGSGNTIYF | TGTGCCAGCAGTTCCCCATATGACAGGGGCTCTGGAAACACCATATATTTT
- | TRBJ2-1 | - | TRBV4-1 | CASSPQARGNEQFF | TGCGCCAGCAGCCCCCAGGCGAGGGGCAATGAGCAGTTCTTC
- | TRBJ1-1 | - | TRBV6-5 | CASSYSQRRANTEAFF | TGTGCCAGCAGTTACTCGCAACGAAGGGCGAACACTGAAGCTTTCTTT
TRBD2 | TRBJ2-1 | - | TRBV6-2/TRBV6-3 | CASSLRTSGMIDNEQFF | TGTGCCAGCAGTTTAAGGACTAGCGGGATGATCGACAATGAGCAGTTCTTC
- | TRBJ1-1 | - | TRBV7-2 | CASSLARKLNTEAFF | TGTGCCAGCAGCTTAGCTAGAAAACTGAACACTGAAGCTTTCTTT
- | TRBJ1-5 | - | TRBV7-9 | CASSLEVGTGENQPQHF | TGTGCCAGCAGCCTAGAGGTAGGAACCGGTGAAAATCAGCCCCAGCATTTT
TRBD1 | TRBJ1-4 | - | TRBV20-1 | CSAQLSGGGEKLFF | TGCAGTGCCCAGCTTTCAGGGGGCGGCGAAAAACTGTTTTTT
TRBD2 | TRBJ2-3 | - | TRBV20-1 | CSARDWASGTLTDTQYF | TGCAGTGCTAGAGATTGGGCTAGCGGGACCCTCACAGATACGCAGTATTTT
TRBD2 | TRBJ2-1 | - | TRBV7-2 | CASTTNSGARYNEQFF | TGTGCCAGCACCACAAATAGCGGGGCCCGCTACAATGAGCAGTTCTTC
- | TRBJ2-1 | - | TRBV20-1 | CSARAPPTRAISYNEQFF | TGCAGTGCTAGAGCCCCCCCCACACGGGCCATCTCCTACAATGAGCAGTTCTTC
- | TRBJ1-2 | - | TRBV20-1 | CSAPAVDSVNYGYTF | TGCAGTGCTCCCGCAGTAGACAGTGTCAACTATGGCTACACCTTC
TRBD1 | TRBJ1-2 | many | TRBV11-2 | CASSLTDRADYGYTF | TGTGCCAGCAGCTTAACGGACAGGGCGGACTATGGCTACACCTTC
- | TRBJ2-3 | few | TRBV6-1 | CASSAGTSLSTDTQYF | TGTGCCAGCAGTGCCGGGACATCTCTTAGCACAGATACGCAGTATTTT
TRBD1 | TRBJ1-2 | - | TRBV20-1 | CSANGQGAGYGYTF | TGCAGTGCAAACGGACAGGGGGCGGGATATGGCTACACCTTC
- | TRBJ2-7 | many | TRBV27 | CASSLVRPQYEQYF | TGTGCCAGCAGTTTGGTCCGCCCTCAGTACGAGCAGTACTTC
TRBD1 | TRBJ1-5 | - | TRBV20-1 | CSATFLGQGSYQPQHF | TGCAGTGCTACCTTTCTCGGACAGGGCTCCTATCAGCCCCAGCATTTT
TRBD1 | TRBJ2-7 | - | TRBV18 | CASSPFRDRVFSYEQYF | TGTGCCAGCTCACCATTCCGGGACAGGGTGTTCTCCTACGAGCAGTACTTC
- | TRBJ2-5 | - | TRBV20-1 | CSAPDASETQYF | TGCAGTGCCCCCGACGCTTCGGAGACCCAGTACTTC
- | TRBJ2-7 | few | TRBV15 | CATSRVQGTSYEQYF | TGTGCCACCAGCAGAGTGCAGGGCACGTCCTACGAGCAGTACTTC
- | TRBJ2-1 | - | TRBV9 | CASSLQGTNEQFF | TGTGCCAGCAGCCTCCAGGGTACCAATGAGCAGTTCTTC
- | TRBJ2-1 | - | TRBV24-1 | CATADGYNGQFF | TGTGCCACAGCCGACGGATACAATGGGCAGTTCTTC
- | TRBJ1-2 | - | TRBV21-1 | CASSKAGGTF | TGTGCCAGCAGCAAAGCTGGAGGGACCTTC
- | TRBJ1-4 | few | TRBV20-1 | CSASLNEKLFF | TGCAGTGCTAGCCTTAATGAAAAACTGTTTTTT
- | TRBJ2-2 | - | TRBV28 | CASSFRRFPLNTGELFF | TGTGCCAGCAGTTTTCGTCGGTTCCCTCTGAACACCGGGGAGCTGTTTTTT